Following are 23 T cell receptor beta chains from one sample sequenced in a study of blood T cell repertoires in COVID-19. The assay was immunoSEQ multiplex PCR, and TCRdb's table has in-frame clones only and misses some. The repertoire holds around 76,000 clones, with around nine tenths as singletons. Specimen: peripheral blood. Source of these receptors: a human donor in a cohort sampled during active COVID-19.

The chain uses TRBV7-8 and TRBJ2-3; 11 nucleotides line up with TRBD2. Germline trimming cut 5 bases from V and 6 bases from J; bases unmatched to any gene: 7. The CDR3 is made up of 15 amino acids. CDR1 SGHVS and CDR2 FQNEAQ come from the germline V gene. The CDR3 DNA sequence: TGTGCCAGCAGCCAACTAGCGGGGGTTGGGGATACGCAGTATTTT. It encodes CASSQLAGVGDTQYF.

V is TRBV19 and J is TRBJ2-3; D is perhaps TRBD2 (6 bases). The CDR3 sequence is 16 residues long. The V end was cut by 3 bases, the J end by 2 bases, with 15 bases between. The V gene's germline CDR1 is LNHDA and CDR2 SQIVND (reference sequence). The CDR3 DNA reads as TGTGCCAGTAGTATCCAGGGACTCGGATACACAGATACGCAGTATTTT. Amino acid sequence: CASSIQGLGYTDTQYF. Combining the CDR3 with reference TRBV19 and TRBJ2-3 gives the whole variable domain DGGITQSPKYLFRKEGQNVTLSCEQNLNHDAMYWYRQDPGQGLRLIYYSQIVNDFQKGDIAEGYSVSREKKESFPLTVTSAQKNPTAFYLCASSIQGLGYTDTQYFGPGTRLTVL.

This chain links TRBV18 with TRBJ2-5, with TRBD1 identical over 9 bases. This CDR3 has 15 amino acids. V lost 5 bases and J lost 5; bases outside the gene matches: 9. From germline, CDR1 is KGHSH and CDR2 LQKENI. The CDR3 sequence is CASSVRTGERETQYF. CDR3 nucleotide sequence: TGTGCCAGCTCAGTGCGGACAGGGGAAAGGGAGACCCAGTACTTC.

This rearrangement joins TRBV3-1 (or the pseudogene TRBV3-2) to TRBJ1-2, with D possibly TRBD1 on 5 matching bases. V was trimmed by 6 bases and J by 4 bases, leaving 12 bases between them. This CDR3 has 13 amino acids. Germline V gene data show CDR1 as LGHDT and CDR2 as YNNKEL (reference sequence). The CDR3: CASREQDGYGYTF. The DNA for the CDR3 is TGTGCCAGCAGGGAACAGGACGGCTATGGCTACACCTTC.

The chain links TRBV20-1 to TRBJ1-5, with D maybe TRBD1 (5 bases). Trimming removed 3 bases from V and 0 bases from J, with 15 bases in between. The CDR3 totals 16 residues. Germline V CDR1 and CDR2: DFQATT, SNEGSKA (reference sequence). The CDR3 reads CSASRDRVHSNQPQHF. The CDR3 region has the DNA TGCAGTGCTAGTCGCGACAGAGTTCATAGCAATCAGCCCCAGCATTTT.

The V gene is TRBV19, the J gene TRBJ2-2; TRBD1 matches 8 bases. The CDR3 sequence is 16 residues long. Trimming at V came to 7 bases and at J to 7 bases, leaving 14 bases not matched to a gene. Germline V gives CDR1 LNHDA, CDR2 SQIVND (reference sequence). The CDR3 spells CASTLKGDRRGGELFF. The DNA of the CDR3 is TGTGCCAGTACTCTAAAAGGGGACAGGCGAGGCGGGGAGCTGTTTTTT.

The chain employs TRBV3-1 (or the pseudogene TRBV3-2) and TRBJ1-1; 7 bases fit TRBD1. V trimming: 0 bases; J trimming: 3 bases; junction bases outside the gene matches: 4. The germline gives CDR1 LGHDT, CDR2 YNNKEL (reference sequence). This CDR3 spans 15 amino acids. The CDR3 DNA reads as TGTGCCAGCAGCCAAGACGGCCAGGGGGACACTGAAGCTTTCTTT. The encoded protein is CASSQDGQGDTEAFF.

This chain's CDR3 is CASSALRETQYF. The CDR3 coding sequence is TGTGCCAGTAGTGCCCTGCGGGAGACCCAGTACTTC. The chain is built from TRBV19 and TRBJ2-5; D unclear. The germline V gene has CDR1 LNHDA and CDR2 SQIVND (reference sequence). The CDR3 consists of 12 residues. V gave up 5 bases and J gave up 5 bases, with 9 bases separating them.

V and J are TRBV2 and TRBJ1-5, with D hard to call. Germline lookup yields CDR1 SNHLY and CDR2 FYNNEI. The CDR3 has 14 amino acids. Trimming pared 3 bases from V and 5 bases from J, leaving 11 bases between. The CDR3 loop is CASSDRTGYQPQHF. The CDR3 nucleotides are TGTGCCAGCAGTGATAGGACGGGGTATCAGCCCCAGCATTTT.

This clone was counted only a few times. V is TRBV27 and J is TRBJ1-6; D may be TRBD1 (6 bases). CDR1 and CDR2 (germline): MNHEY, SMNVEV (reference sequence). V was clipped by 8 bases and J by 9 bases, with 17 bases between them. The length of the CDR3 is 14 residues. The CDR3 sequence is CASADRLAGSPLHF. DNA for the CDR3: TGTGCCAGCGCTGACAGGCTGGCGGGTTCACCCCTCCACTTT.

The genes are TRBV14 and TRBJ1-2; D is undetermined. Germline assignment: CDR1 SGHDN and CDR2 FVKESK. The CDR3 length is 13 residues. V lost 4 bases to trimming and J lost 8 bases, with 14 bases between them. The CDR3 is CASSPVGGGGYTF. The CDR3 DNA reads TGTGCCAGCAGCCCCGTGGGAGGAGGGGGCTACACCTTC.

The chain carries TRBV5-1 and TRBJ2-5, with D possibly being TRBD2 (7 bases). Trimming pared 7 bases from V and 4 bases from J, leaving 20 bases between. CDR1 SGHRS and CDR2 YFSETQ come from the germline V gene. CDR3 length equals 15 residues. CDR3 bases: TGCGCCAGCGCACTGGGAGGGGGGCCCCCAGAGACCCAGTACTTC. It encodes CASALGGGPPETQYF.

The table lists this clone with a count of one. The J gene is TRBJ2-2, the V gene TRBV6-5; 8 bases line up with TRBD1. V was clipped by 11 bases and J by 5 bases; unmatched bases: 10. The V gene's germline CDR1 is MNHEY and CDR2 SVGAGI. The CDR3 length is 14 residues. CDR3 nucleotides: TGTGCCCCACCCTGGGACAGGTATACCGGGGAGCTGTTTTTT. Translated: CAPPWDRYTGELFF.

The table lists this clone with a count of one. Here the CDR3 reads CASSSGGTGGGNTIYF. The CDR3 coding sequence is TGTGCCAGCAGTAGCGGGGGGACAGGCGGTGGAAACACCATATATTTT. The chain joins TRBV6-6 to TRBJ1-3, with 8 bases matching TRBD1. J lost 3 bases, V lost 5 bases, and 9 bases had no gene match. The CDR3 extends over 16 amino acids. In germline, CDR1 is MNHNY, CDR2 SVGAGI (reference sequence).

CDR3 coding DNA: TGCGCCAGCAGCCAAACAGGGGGCGACGAGCAGTACTTC. It encodes CASSQTGGDEQYF. This rearrangement joins TRBV4-3 to TRBJ2-7, with 9 bases identical to TRBD1. CDR1 is LGHNA and CDR2 is YSLEER in the germline V gene. V shed 2 bases, J shed 5 bases, and the junction held 1 base outside the gene matches. This CDR3 contains 13 residues.

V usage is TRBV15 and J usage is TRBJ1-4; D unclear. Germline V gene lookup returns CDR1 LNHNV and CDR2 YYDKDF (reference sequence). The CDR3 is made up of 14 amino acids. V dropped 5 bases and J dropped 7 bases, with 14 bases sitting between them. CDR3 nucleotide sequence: TGTGCCACCAGCCCCTGGCAGTCGCTTGAAAAACTGTTTTTT. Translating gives CATSPWQSLEKLFF.

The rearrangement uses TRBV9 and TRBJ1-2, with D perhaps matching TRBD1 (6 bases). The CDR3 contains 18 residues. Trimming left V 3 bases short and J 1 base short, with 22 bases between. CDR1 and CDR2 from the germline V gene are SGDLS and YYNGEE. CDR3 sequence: CASSGTGRHTPFNYGYTF. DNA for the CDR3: TGTGCCAGCAGCGGAACAGGGAGACACACCCCATTTAACTATGGCTACACCTTC.

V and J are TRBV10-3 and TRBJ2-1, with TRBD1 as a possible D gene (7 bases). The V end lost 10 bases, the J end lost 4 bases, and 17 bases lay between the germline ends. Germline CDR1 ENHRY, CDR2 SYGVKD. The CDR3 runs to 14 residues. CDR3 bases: TGTGCCACCAGGCGGGACAGCGGATACAATGAGCAGTTCTTC. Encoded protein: CATRRDSGYNEQFF.

The CDR3 region has the DNA TGTGCCAGCTCCGCGGGTATTAACTACGAGCAGTACTTC. Its translation is CASSAGINYEQYF. The V gene is TRBV18, the J gene TRBJ2-7; D possibly corresponds to TRBD2 (5 bases). The V and J ends lost 6 bases and 3 bases respectively, with 12 bases between them. CDR3 size: 13 residues. The germline V gene has CDR1 KGHSH and CDR2 LQKENI.

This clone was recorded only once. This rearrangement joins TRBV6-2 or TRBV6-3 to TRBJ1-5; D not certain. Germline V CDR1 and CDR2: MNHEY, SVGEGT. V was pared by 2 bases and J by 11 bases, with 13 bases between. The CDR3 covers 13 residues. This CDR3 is CASSYPGIPSQHF. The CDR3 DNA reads TGTGCCAGCAGTTACCCCGGGATTCCTTCCCAGCATTTT.

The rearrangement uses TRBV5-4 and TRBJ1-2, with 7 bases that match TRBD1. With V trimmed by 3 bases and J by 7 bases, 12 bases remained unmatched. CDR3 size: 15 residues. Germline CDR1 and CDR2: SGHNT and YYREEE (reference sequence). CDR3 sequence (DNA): TGTGCCAGCAGCTCTCCAGGGGGGCCCACCTCTGGCTACACCTTC. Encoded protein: CASSSPGGPTSGYTF.

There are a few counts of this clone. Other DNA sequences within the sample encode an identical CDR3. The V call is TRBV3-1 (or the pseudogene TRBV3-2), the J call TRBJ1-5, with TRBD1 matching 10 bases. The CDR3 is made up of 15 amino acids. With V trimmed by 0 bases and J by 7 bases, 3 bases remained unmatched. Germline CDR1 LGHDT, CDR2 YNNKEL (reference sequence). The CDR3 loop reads CASSQDLTGGQPQHF. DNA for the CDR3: TGTGCCAGCAGCCAAGACCTGACAGGGGGCCAGCCCCAGCATTTT.

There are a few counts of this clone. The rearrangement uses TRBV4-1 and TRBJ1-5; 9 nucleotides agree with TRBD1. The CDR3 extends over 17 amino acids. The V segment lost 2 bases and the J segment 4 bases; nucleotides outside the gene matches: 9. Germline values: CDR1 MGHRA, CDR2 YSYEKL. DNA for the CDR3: TGCGCCAGCAGCCAAAGACCTGGGACAGGGCGAAATCAGCCCCAGCATTTT. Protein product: CASSQRPGTGRNQPQHF.